This TCR beta chain was sequenced in a study of spatial heterogeneity in lung cancer. The time point: sample taken at primary tumor resection. Unsorted whole RNA samples from tumor, nontumor lung or frozen PBMC were sequenced. The donors, 72 patients with untreated early-stage non-small cell lung cancer, provided the samples. The germline gives CDR1 MDHEN, CDR2 SYDVKM. The CDR3 sequence is 12 residues long. V lost 2 bases to trimming and J lost 8 bases, with 9 bases between them. This clonotype was seen a few times. Each CDR3 protein gets one entry after TCRdb re-called the 5' RACE reads with MiXCR. The repertoire includes more than 35,000 distinct CDR3 sequences, around 5% of them detected once, and around 28% sits in the top ten.

The source is a female donor with early-stage non-small cell lung cancer. The gene calls are TRBV28 and TRBJ1-1; D is unclear. Source: PBMCs, taken at surgery. The CDR3 DNA reads TGTGCCAGCAGTTTAACGCGGAGCGAAGCTTTCTTT. Translation: CASSLTRSEAFF.